The clone carrying this T cell receptor (beta chain) is deemed medium-sized. Its specificity is unknown. These data belong to a study of circulating CD8 cells and anti-PD-1 response in melanoma. Study-level results: Published repertoire comparisons used only baseline and M1 samples from a small cohort with few responders.

The CDR3 runs to 15 residues. With 4 bases removed from V and 5 bases from J, the gap between germline ends came to 15 bases. Germline CDR1 is MGHRA and CDR2 is YSYEKL. From live CD3+CD8+TCRalphabeta+ cells, four PD-1 and/or TIGIT subsets were sorted. TCR libraries were prepared from roughly 15 ng of total RNA with the QIAseq Immune Repertoire TCR panel. One entry per CDR3 protein, called by TCRdb with MiXCR from the reads. The sample lists 950 to 1,100 distinct CDR3 sequences, 5.8% seen once, with roughly 11% in the top ten. The sequencing here drew on CD8+ T cells from PBMCs, taken at baseline or after one month of anti-PD-1 therapy (not recorded which). The source of this sequence is a human donor with melanoma. This sequence joins TRBV4-1 and TRBJ1-5; D is unclear. Here the CDR3 reads CASSLDSEGHQPQHF. The DNA of the CDR3 is TGCGCCAGCAGCCTGGACTCCGAAGGGCATCAGCCCCAGCATTTT.